These 17 T cell receptor beta chains came from one sample sequenced in a study of vaccination and CD4 T cells after COVID-19. The Oncomine TCR Beta short-read assay sequenced DNA from cultured CD4+ T cells. Each CDR3 protein gets one entry after TCRdb re-called the PCR reads with MiXCR. The sample includes 10,000 to 15,000 distinct CDR3 sequences, less than 80% of them seen just once. These receptors' targets are unknown. Treatment denoted: roughly nine-day PBMC culture with coronavirus spike peptide pools or control peptides (ViraFEST assay). Material for sequencing was CD4+ T cells from blood, cultured in vitro. These receptors all come from a human donor who had recovered from COVID-19.

This chain links TRBV6-2 or TRBV6-3 with TRBJ2-2; D remains unclear. CDR1 is MNHEY, CDR2 SVGEGT, per germline. Trimming took 6 bases from V and 0 from J, leaving 17 bases between them. The CDR3 length is 17 residues. CDR3 residues: CASSPLSRPPNTGELFF. Written as DNA, the CDR3 is TGTGCCAGCAGCCCCCTCTCCAGGCCCCCGAACACCGGGGAGCTGTTTTTT.

This chain uses TRBV20-1 with TRBJ2-3; TRBD1 matches at 7 bases. The junction had 1 base not matched to a gene; V was cut back by 3 bases and J by 1 base. From germline, CDR1 is DFQATT and CDR2 SNEGSKA (reference sequence). This CDR3 is built from 13 residues. The CDR3 region has the DNA TGCAGTGCTAGTACAGGGGGCACAGATACGCAGTATTTT. Protein sequence: CSASTGGTDTQYF.

The chain links TRBV6-1 to TRBJ2-1, with 12 nucleotides matching TRBD1. This CDR3 comprises 14 residues. Germline assignment: CDR1 MNHNS and CDR2 SASEGT. V lost 7 bases, J lost 8 bases, and 6 bases stayed unmatched. CDR3 sequence: CASKPGQGAHEQFF. The DNA of the CDR3 is TGTGCCAGCAAGCCGGGACAGGGGGCCCATGAGCAGTTCTTC.

This chain uses TRBV7-3 with TRBJ2-7; D not certain. This CDR3 region has 13 residues. CDR1 and CDR2 (germline): SGHTA, FQGTGA. V was clipped by 2 bases and J by 5 bases, with 10 bases between them. The CDR3 protein is CASSLGPPDEQYF. The CDR3 DNA reads as TGTGCCAGCAGCTTAGGGCCTCCCGACGAGCAGTACTTC.

The chain couples TRBV5-4 to TRBJ2-6; TRBD2 matches at 12 bases. The V gene end was trimmed by 10 bases and the J gene end by 0 bases; junction bases not matched to a gene: 11. Looked up from germline, CDR1 is SGHNT and CDR2 is YYREEE (reference sequence). This CDR3 has 18 amino acids. The CDR3 reads CAGRTGLAGLSGANVLTF. CDR3 DNA sequence: TGTGCCGGCCGCACGGGACTAGCGGGCCTCTCTGGGGCCAACGTCCTGACTTTC.

The V and J genes are TRBV7-3 and TRBJ1-1; tentative D call: TRBD1 (6 bases). This CDR3 contains 15 residues. V was clipped by 0 bases and J by 5 bases, with 13 bases between them. Germline loops: CDR1 SGHTA, CDR2 FQGTGA. CDR3 amino acids: CASSLTSQGWTEAFF. The CDR3 DNA is TGTGCCAGCAGCTTAACGTCGCAGGGGTGGACTGAAGCTTTCTTT.

This chain links TRBV7-9 with TRBJ2-3; D gene unclear. This CDR3 region has 12 residues. V gave up 5 bases and J gave up 6 bases, with 9 bases separating them. Germline values: CDR1 SEHNR, CDR2 FQNEAQ (reference sequence). Here the CDR3 reads CASSRGADTQYF. The CDR3 DNA follows: TGTGCCAGCAGCCGAGGAGCGGATACGCAGTATTTT.

V and J are TRBV7-9 and TRBJ2-7; D might be TRBD2 (5 bases). Germline-derived CDR1 and CDR2 are SEHNR and FQNEAQ (reference sequence). V was shortened by 3 bases and J by 7 bases, with 10 bases between the two germline ends. The CDR3 runs 12 residues. Written as DNA, the CDR3 is TGTGCCAGCAGCTTGGTAACGGGGGAGCAGTACTTC. Translation gives CASSLVTGEQYF.

On this clonotype itself: Germline is not matched at one junction end, which may reflect a read error. The V and J genes are TRBV20-1 and TRBJ1-5; D ambiguous. Germline CDR1 DFQATT, CDR2 SNEGSKA (reference sequence). This CDR3 has 15 residues. CDR3 protein: CSAGDRGYSNQPQHF. The DNA for the CDR3 is TGCAGTGCTGGAGATCGCGGCTATAGCAATCAGCCCCAGCATTTT.

The chain recombines TRBV14 with TRBJ1-5, with D hard to call. Trimming took 1 base from V and 4 from J, leaving 2 bases between them. The CDR3 spans 12 residues. In germline, CDR1 is SGHDN, CDR2 FVKESK. CDR3 loop: CASSQGNQPQHF. Written as DNA, the CDR3 is TGTGCCAGCAGCCAAGGAAATCAGCCCCAGCATTTT.

The chain joins TRBV7-2 to TRBJ1-3; possible D gene TRBD1, 6 bases. Per the germline V gene, CDR1 is SGHTA and CDR2 is FQGNSA. The CDR3 consists of 15 residues. V lost 2 bases, J lost 1 base, and 9 bases lay in between. The CDR3 loop is CASSLIGQSGNTIYF. Written as DNA, the CDR3 is TGTGCCAGCAGCTTAATCGGACAGTCTGGAAACACCATATATTTT.

The chain joins TRBV28 to TRBJ1-5, with D hard to call. Between the trimmed V and J ends, which lost 3 bases and 4 bases, there was a span of 7 bases. The CDR3 has 13 amino acids. The germline CDR1 and CDR2 sequences are MDHEN and SYDVKM. The CDR3, as DNA: TGTGCCAGCAGTTTTAGGGTAAATCAGCCCCAGCATTTT. Protein product: CASSFRVNQPQHF. The full variable domain, with the rest looked up from reference TRBV28 and TRBJ1-5, is DVKVTQSSRYLVKRTGEKVFLECVQDMDHENMFWYRQDPGLGLRLIYFSYDVKMKEKGDIPEGYSVSREKKERFSLILESASTNQTSMYLCASSFRVNQPQHFGDGTRLSIL.

DNA of the CDR3: TGTGCCAGCAGTTACGTAGGGCTTGGGGCCAACGTCCTGACTTTC. It encodes CASSYVGLGANVLTF. The chain carries TRBV6-2 or TRBV6-3 and TRBJ2-6; D gene unclear. This CDR3 region has 15 residues. Trimming left V 2 bases short and J 3 bases short, with 8 bases between. Germline CDR1 is MNHEY and CDR2 is SVGEGT.

The chain links TRBV7-2 to TRBJ1-1; 7 positions match TRBD1. Germline V gives CDR1 SGHTA, CDR2 FQGNSA. The CDR3 length is 15 residues. V shed 4 bases, J shed 3 bases, and the junction held 8 bases outside the gene matches. The CDR3 loop reads CASSYRGHKDTEAFF. CDR3 bases: TGTGCCAGCAGCTACAGGGGCCATAAGGACACTGAAGCTTTCTTT.

CDR3 amino acids: CSGKNGNPVGTQYF. For the CDR3, the DNA is TGCAGCGGGAAGAACGGGAATCCTGTCGGGACCCAGTACTTC. This chain joins TRBV20-1 and TRBJ2-5, with a tentative D call TRBD2 (5 bases). This CDR3 is built from 14 residues. Per germline, CDR1 DFQATT and CDR2 SNEGSKA (reference sequence).

The table lists this clonotype with a count of one. This chain connects TRBV28 to TRBJ1-2; unclear D gene. V dropped 2 bases and J dropped 0 bases, with 7 bases sitting between them. This CDR3 comprises 14 residues. Germline CDR1 is MDHEN and CDR2 is SYDVKM. In DNA form, the CDR3 reads TGTGCCAGCAGTTTAGGCCAGTCTAACTATGGCTACACCTTC. Amino acid sequence: CASSLGQSNYGYTF.

The chain has TRBV20-1 and TRBJ1-1; TRBD1 might be the D (5 bases). The CDR3 sequence is 11 residues long. The V gene's germline CDR1 is DFQATT and CDR2 SNEGSKA (reference sequence). V was shortened by 0 bases and J by 13 bases, with 12 bases between the two germline ends. The CDR3 reads CSARDSVRGFF. The CDR3 nucleotides are TGCAGTGCTAGAGATTCAGTGAGGGGTTTCTTT.